Below are 23 T cell receptor beta chains sequenced from a single sample in a study of cytomegalovirus exposure and HLA in healthy donors. Primers for the PCR totalled 60 Vbeta and 13 Jbeta. Measured with immunoSEQ multiplex PCR; TCRdb has only the in-frame clones, and not every one. Seen here are about 160,000 clones, roughly 87% observed once, and the top ten hold about 4%. Sequences were obtained from PBMCs. These receptors came from a man aged 50 to 59 in good health and CMV-seropositive.

V and J are TRBV9 and TRBJ2-2, with D possibly matching TRBD1 (5 bases). The V gene's germline CDR1 is SGDLS and CDR2 YYNGEE. V was clipped by 0 bases and J by 1 base, with 13 bases between them. The CDR3 extends over 17 amino acids. The CDR3 spells CASSVEENRMNTGELFF. The CDR3 coding sequence is TGTGCCAGCAGCGTAGAGGAAAACAGGATGAACACCGGGGAGCTGTTTTTT.

The J gene is TRBJ1-1, the V gene TRBV7-9; D uncertain. V was shortened by 2 bases and J by 3 bases, with 7 bases between the two germline ends. CDR3 length: 13 residues. CDR1 is SEHNR and CDR2 is FQNEAQ in the germline V gene (reference sequence). Here the CDR3 DNA reads TGTGCCAGCAGCTTAACGGGTTACACTGAAGCTTTCTTT. Translating it yields CASSLTGYTEAFF.

The chain is built from TRBV10-3 and TRBJ2-3; D is uncertain. This CDR3 contains 14 residues. V was clipped by 0 bases and J by 6 bases, with 10 bases between them. Germline CDR1 is ENHRY and CDR2 is SYGVKD. The CDR3 DNA follows: TGTGCCATCAGTGAGTCGTCGGTGATTGATACGCAGTATTTT. Encoded protein: CAISESSVIDTQYF.

The chain joins TRBV28 to TRBJ1-2; unclear D gene. The V gene lost 2 bases and the J gene lost 4 bases, with 8 bases spanning the gap. In germline, CDR1 is MDHEN, CDR2 SYDVKM. The CDR3 loop spans 13 amino acids. CDR3: CASSLEMVYGYTF. The CDR3 DNA reads as TGTGCCAGCAGTTTAGAGATGGTCTATGGCTACACCTTC.

The chain employs TRBV7-3 and TRBJ2-1, with 11 bases that match TRBD2. The CDR3 spans 14 residues. V dropped 5 bases and J dropped 10; count of bases not matched to a gene: 7. Per germline, CDR1 SGHTA and CDR2 FQGTGA. In DNA form, the CDR3 reads TGTGCCAGCAGCCCAACTAGCGGGGGCGGGGAGCAGTTCTTC. It yields the protein CASSPTSGGGEQFF. Drawing the rest from reference TRBV7-3 and TRBJ2-1, the complete variable domain is GAGVSQTPSNKVTEKGKYVELRCDPISGHTALYWYRQSLGQGPEFLIYFQGTGAADDSGLPNDRFFAVRPEGSVSTLKIQRTERGDSAVYLCASSPTSGGGEQFFGPGTRLTVL.

The rearrangement links TRBV9 to TRBJ2-7, with TRBD1 as a possible D gene (5 bases). CDR1 and CDR2 from the germline V gene are SGDLS and YYNGEE. V was pared by 4 bases and J by 0 bases, with 8 bases between. The CDR3 contains 13 residues. The CDR3 is CASSPDSSYEQYF. The CDR3, as DNA: TGTGCCAGCAGCCCAGACAGCTCCTACGAGCAGTACTTC.

The chain joins TRBV4-1 to TRBJ1-1, with D maybe TRBD1 (5 bases). Germline V gene lookup returns CDR1 MGHRA and CDR2 YSYEKL. The CDR3 sequence is 14 residues long. Trimming took off 0 bases at V and 7 bases at J, with 12 bases between the two ends. The CDR3 DNA is TGCGCCAGCAGCCAAGAGAAGGGGTATAATGAAGCTTTCTTT. Residues: CASSQEKGYNEAFF.

Only a few counts were recorded for this clone. This sample includes further DNA sequences coding for the same CDR3. CDR3 sequence (DNA): TGTGCCAGTAGGCAGGGGGCATGGACTGAAGCTTTCTTT. Amino acid sequence: CASRQGAWTEAFF. V is TRBV19 and J is TRBJ1-1; 8 bases are shared with TRBD1. Germline CDR1 is LNHDA and CDR2 is SQIVND (reference sequence). The CDR3 extends over 13 amino acids. V lost 6 bases and J lost 5; bases outside the gene matches: 5.

The chain uses TRBV9 and TRBJ2-3, with TRBD1 as a possible D gene (6 bases). Germline loops: CDR1 SGDLS, CDR2 YYNGEE. There are 16 residues in the CDR3. The ends were cut back, 0 bases at V and 5 bases at J, with 16 bases in the middle. CDR3 in amino acids: CASSVESSLGGDTQYF. Here the CDR3 DNA reads TGTGCCAGCAGCGTAGAATCCTCCTTAGGGGGAGATACGCAGTATTTT.

This sequence joins TRBV18 and TRBJ2-1; D is perhaps TRBD2 (7 bases). V was shortened by 3 bases and J by 6 bases, with 12 bases between the two germline ends. Germline-derived CDR1 and CDR2 are KGHSH and LQKENI. The CDR3 is 14 amino acids. The CDR3, as DNA: TGTGCCAGCTCACCGGGGGGGCCGAGCAATGAGCAGTTCTTC. Translation gives CASSPGGPSNEQFF.

The chain uses TRBV19 and TRBJ2-1, with D maybe TRBD1 (6 bases). Germline V CDR1 and CDR2: LNHDA, SQIVND (reference sequence). CDR3 length: 11 residues. V lost 6 bases, J lost 10 bases, and 10 bases lay in between. The CDR3 DNA is TGTGCCAGTAGATACAGGGAGGAGCAGTTCTTC. Encoded protein: CASRYREEQFF.

This clone was found once. The rearrangement uses TRBV30 and TRBJ1-6, with a possible D match to TRBD1 (6 bases). V lost 1 base, J lost 7 bases, and 20 bases lay in between. Per germline, CDR1 GTSNPN and CDR2 SVGIG (reference sequence). This CDR3 is 17 amino acids long. The CDR3 DNA follows: TGTGCCTGGAGTGCGCTTCCTGGCTCAGGGGCAAATTCACCCCTCCACTTT. Amino acids: CAWSALPGSGANSPLHF.

The rearrangement links TRBV6-1 to TRBJ2-1; possible D gene TRBD1, 5 bases. The V gene's germline CDR1 is MNHNS and CDR2 SASEGT. This CDR3 has 15 residues. Trimming took off 0 bases at V and 2 bases at J, with 8 bases between the two ends. Here the CDR3 reads CASSEARTTYNEQFF. CDR3 in DNA: TGTGCCAGCAGTGAAGCGAGGACAACCTACAATGAGCAGTTCTTC.

The chain carries TRBV7-2 and TRBJ1-6; no definite D call. Trimming removed 5 bases from V and 8 bases from J, with 10 bases in between. Germline V gene data show CDR1 as SGHTA and CDR2 as FQGNSA. The CDR3 runs to 13 residues. The CDR3 bases are TGTGCCAGCAGCCCTAGACCCGATTCACCCCTCCACTTT. Translated, it gives CASSPRPDSPLHF.

The chain uses TRBV5-1 and TRBJ1-5; 10 nucleotides line up with TRBD1. Germline V gene sequence: CDR1 SGHRS, CDR2 YFSETQ. Trimming at V came to 4 bases and at J to 2 bases, leaving 3 bases not matched to a gene. The CDR3 runs 15 residues. Here the CDR3 DNA reads TGCGCCAGCAGCCTAGGGACAGGGGGCAATCAGCCCCAGCATTTT. Its translation: CASSLGTGGNQPQHF. Full variable domain (outside the CDR3, taken from reference TRBV5-1 and TRBJ1-5): KAGVTQTPRYLIKTRGQQVTLSCSPISGHRSVSWYQQTPGQGLQFLFEYFSETQRNKGNFPGRFSGRQFSNSRSEMNVSTLELGDSALYLCASSLGTGGNQPQHFGDGTRLSIL.

This rearrangement joins TRBV6-1 to TRBJ2-3, with 8 nucleotides matching TRBD2. The CDR3 totals 14 residues. Trimming removed 6 bases from V and 0 bases from J; junction bases left unmatched: 2. Per germline, CDR1 MNHNS and CDR2 SASEGT. The CDR3 protein is CASRVAGSTDTQYF. The CDR3 bases are TGTGCCAGCAGGGTAGCGGGGAGCACAGATACGCAGTATTTT.

V usage is TRBV5-1 and J usage is TRBJ2-7; TRBD1 matches 9 bases. Germline assignment: CDR1 SGHRS and CDR2 YFSETQ. The CDR3 is made up of 13 amino acids. The V segment lost 2 bases and the J segment 4 bases; nucleotides outside the gene matches: 1. CDR3 loop: CASSFDRGYEQYF. Here the CDR3 DNA reads TGCGCCAGCAGCTTTGACAGGGGGTACGAGCAGTACTTC.

This clone was recorded only once. This chain uses TRBV19 with TRBJ1-1; 11 bases are a match to TRBD1. The CDR3 length is 16 residues. In germline, CDR1 is LNHDA, CDR2 SQIVND (reference sequence). The V and J ends lost 1 base and 9 bases, in that order; junction bases with no gene match: 10. The CDR3 sequence is CASSIGDRGGSEKAFF. The DNA of the CDR3 is TGTGCCAGTAGTATAGGGGACAGGGGGGGTTCGGAGAAAGCTTTCTTT.

This chain uses TRBV6-1 with TRBJ1-2; D gene uncertain. The CDR3 sequence is 13 residues long. Trimming took off 6 bases at V and 1 base at J, with 9 bases between the two ends. The germline CDR1 and CDR2 sequences are MNHNS and SASEGT. CDR3 protein: CASSSGSNYGYTF. In DNA, the CDR3 is TGTGCCAGCAGCAGCGGCAGTAACTATGGCTACACCTTC.

The chain is built from TRBV9 and TRBJ2-1, with 14 bases that match TRBD2. This CDR3 has 18 amino acids. CDR1 and CDR2 (germline): SGDLS, YYNGEE. J was trimmed by 6 bases and V by 1 base; bases with no gene match: 9. CDR3 sequence (DNA): TGTGCCAGCAGCGTAAGTCTCCCAGGGACTAGCGGGAGCAATGAGCAGTTCTTC. Its translation is CASSVSLPGTSGSNEQFF.

The CDR3 loop is CASSPPPSGNTGELFF. DNA of the CDR3: TGCGCCAGCAGCCCCCCTCCTAGCGGGAACACCGGGGAGCTGTTTTTT. The chain uses TRBV4-3 and TRBJ2-2; 7 nucleotides line up with TRBD2. Germline lookup yields CDR1 LGHNA and CDR2 YSLEER. The trim removed 4 bases at V and 1 base at J, leaving 6 bases unmatched. CDR3 length equals 16 residues.

This clone was counted a few times. The V call is TRBV21-1, the J call TRBJ1-2. TRBV21-1 is labeled a pseudogene. This CDR3 contains 15 residues. The CDR3 DNA sequence: TGTGCCAGCAGCAAAGGATGGAGGAGGCTGAGGGGCTACACCTTC. It encodes CASSKGWRRLRGYTF.

This chain joins TRBV5-1 and TRBJ2-1; the match to TRBD2 covers 13 bases. The length of the CDR3 is 16 residues. Trimming at V came to 0 bases and at J to 8 bases, leaving 5 bases not matched to a gene. CDR1 is SGHRS, CDR2 YFSETQ, per germline. The CDR3, as DNA: TGCGCCAGCAGCTTGGGGGGGACTAGCGGGGTTGATGAGCAGTTCTTC. Translating it yields CASSLGGTSGVDEQFF.